This T cell receptor beta chain was captured in a study of T cells in Graves' hyperthyroidism and ophthalmopathy. Germline assignment: CDR1 DFQATT and CDR2 SNEGSKA (reference sequence). This CDR3 has 13 amino acids. V shed 1 base, J shed 5 bases, and the junction held 3 bases outside the gene matches. This clonotype was seen many times. Hyperthyroidism had been newly diagnosed in patients aged 18 to 65, and its duration was under 2 months. The investigators amplified TCR beta CDR3 regions from RNA transcripts. HTBI primers were the set used in a first-round RT-PCR of the TCR CDR3. From the multiplex PCR reads, TCRdb called clonotypes with MiXCR, one entry per CDR3 protein. The sample includes 250,000 to 300,000 distinct CDR3 sequences, approximately 14% of them seen just once.

The clonotype comes from a woman in her thirties or forties with Graves' hyperthyroidism. Sequencing was performed on blood. The V and J genes are TRBV20-1 and TRBJ2-7, with 9 bases that match TRBD2. In DNA, the CDR3 is TGCAGTGCTAGAGTAGCGGGAGTGCACGAGCAGTACTTC. It translates to CSARVAGVHEQYF.